This paragraph reports one T cell receptor beta chain. The ends lost 2 bases at V and 7 bases at J; junction bases unmatched: 6. This CDR3 has 16 residues. Germline CDR1 is LGHNA and CDR2 is YSLEER. The record originates from a study of T cell clonotyping in hematopoietic cell transplantation. In the study overall: Cytoreduction preceded collection of pretransplant recipient samples.

Sequencing was performed with immunoSEQ multiplex PCR; in TCRdb, only in-frame clones are kept and a portion is missing. The sample shows 25,000 to 35,000 clones, 85% to 95% of them seen only once. Time point in this sample: recipient sample about 28 days before transplant, after cytoreduction. J is TRBJ2-2 and V is TRBV4-3, with 11 bases that match TRBD2. The clonotype originates from a man aged 45-65 years with acute myeloid leukemia. Some clones in this sample may be carry-over from other donors' samples. The sequenced sample was peripheral blood mononuclear cells, obtained before stem cell transplant. CDR3 protein: CASSQSSGGFGGELFF. The DNA of the CDR3 is TGCGCCAGCAGCCAATCTAGCGGGGGGTTCGGCGGGGAGCTGTTTTTT.